Shown below are 20 T cell receptor beta chains from a single sample sequenced in a study of cytomegalovirus exposure and HLA in healthy donors (dated by TCRdb to the late 2010s). Library creation used the immunoSEQ multiplex PCR assay. TCRdb holds this immuneACCESS table with in-frame rearrangements only. Some clones are missing; in checked studies, unresolved V genes explain under half, and the rest has no known cause. The sample table shows a few hundred thousand clones, and roughly 85% are seen once. In total, the top ten clones hold 1% of the sample. The sample comprised PBMCs. These receptors came from a young woman in good health and CMV-seronegative.

This sequence joins TRBV5-1 and TRBJ1-2, with D possibly TRBD1 on 6 matching bases. The germline gives CDR1 SGHRS, CDR2 YFSETQ. The length of the CDR3 is 16 residues. The V end lost 2 bases, the J end lost 7 bases, and 21 bases lay between the germline ends. The CDR3 here is CASSFNGQGIVGGYTF. The CDR3 bases are TGCGCCAGCAGCTTTAATGGGCAGGGGATCGTAGGTGGCTACACCTTC.

The V gene is TRBV10-3, the J gene TRBJ1-1; 8 positions match TRBD1. CDR1 and CDR2 (germline): ENHRY, SYGVKD. This CDR3 has 14 residues. V lost 5 bases to trimming and J lost 1 base; unmatched junction nucleotides: 3. DNA of the CDR3: TGTGCCATCAGTCTGGGACAGGCGAACACTGAAGCTTTCTTT. It translates to CAISLGQANTEAFF.

This clone was seen once. CDR3 protein: CASSLPGQNSGNTIYF. In nucleotides, the CDR3 is TGCGCCAGCAGCCTTCCGGGACAGAACTCTGGAAACACCATATATTTT. This chain connects TRBV4-1 to TRBJ1-3; 7 bases match TRBD1. J gave up 0 bases and V 4 bases, and 6 bases lay outside the gene matches. This CDR3 spans 16 amino acids. Germline V gene data show CDR1 as MGHRA and CDR2 as YSYEKL.

This rearrangement joins TRBV15 to TRBJ2-7; weak D call: TRBD2 (6 bases). The CDR3 totals 17 residues. Germline CDR1 and CDR2: LNHNV and YYDKDF (reference sequence). V was clipped by 0 bases and J by 3 bases, with 18 bases between them. CDR3 DNA sequence: TGTGCCACCAGCAGAGATCGGCTAACCGGGAGTCTCTACGAGCAGTACTTC. Translation: CATSRDRLTGSLYEQYF.

This clone was observed once. The chain links TRBV6-1 to TRBJ2-5; 8 bases fit TRBD1. J lost 4 bases, V lost 0 bases, and 10 bases had no gene match. The CDR3 is 17 amino acids. The V gene's germline CDR1 is MNHNS and CDR2 SASEGT. The CDR3 region is CASSEAPFTGQGETQYF. For the CDR3, the DNA is TGTGCCAGCAGTGAAGCCCCATTTACCGGACAGGGAGAGACCCAGTACTTC.

This chain connects TRBV5-1 to TRBJ2-7; 7 bases line up with TRBD2. This CDR3 has 15 amino acids. J lost 0 bases, V lost 3 bases, and 6 bases had no gene match. Germline V CDR1 and CDR2: SGHRS, YFSETQ. The CDR3 loop reads CASSWGGTLSYEQYF. Written as DNA, the CDR3 is TGCGCCAGCAGCTGGGGAGGGACCCTCTCCTACGAGCAGTACTTC.

This clone is a singleton in its sample. CDR3 in DNA: TGCAGCGTTGACCCCGACAGGGGGCGCCGAGAGACCCAGTACTTC. Translation: CSVDPDRGRRETQYF. The chain uses TRBV29-1 and TRBJ2-5; TRBD1 agrees at 10 bases. The junction had 8 bases not matched to a gene; V was cut back by 3 bases and J by 4 bases. Germline CDR1 is SQVTM and CDR2 is ANQGSEA. The CDR3 covers 15 residues. Together with reference TRBV29-1 and TRBJ2-5, the CDR3 gives the full variable domain: SAVISQKPSRDICQRGTSLTIQCQVDSQVTMMFWYRQQPGQSLTLIATANQGSEATYESGFVIDKFPISRPNLTFSTLTVSNMSPEDSSIYLCSVDPDRGRRETQYFGPGTRLLVL.

The chain carries TRBV19 and TRBJ1-5, with D possibly matching TRBD1 (5 bases). The CDR3 runs 13 residues. The ends were cut back, 5 bases at V and 4 bases at J, with 9 bases in the middle. CDR1 and CDR2 from the germline V gene are LNHDA and SQIVND (reference sequence). The CDR3 DNA reads as TGTGCCAGTAGTTATACAGGTAATCAGCCCCAGCATTTT. Its protein is CASSYTGNQPQHF.

V and J are TRBV5-4 and TRBJ2-3; 14 positions match TRBD2. The V gene's germline CDR1 is SGHNT and CDR2 YYREEE (reference sequence). The junction had 7 bases not matched to a gene; V was cut back by 4 bases and J by 6 bases. The CDR3 consists of 16 residues. The CDR3, as DNA: TGTGCCAGCAGCCTTGGGACTAGCGGGGGTTACGATACGCAGTATTTT. Translating gives CASSLGTSGGYDTQYF.

V is TRBV28 and J is TRBJ1-2, with D perhaps matching TRBD1 (5 bases). Germline CDR1 is MDHEN and CDR2 is SYDVKM. The V end was cut by 2 bases, the J end by 5 bases, with 9 bases between. The CDR3 runs 13 residues. The CDR3 bases are TGTGCCAGCAGTTTAAAGGGGCCTTATGGCTACACCTTC. Translation: CASSLKGPYGYTF.

J is TRBJ2-5 and V is TRBV28; D gene ambiguous. Looked up from germline, CDR1 is MDHEN and CDR2 is SYDVKM. The V end was cut by 1 base, the J end by 2 bases, with 5 bases between. This CDR3 contains 13 residues. In DNA, the CDR3 is TGTGCCAGCAGTTTATTGCAGCAAGAGACCCAGTACTTC. This gives the protein CASSLLQQETQYF.

The chain employs TRBV15 and TRBJ1-2, with no clear D. CDR1 is LNHNV and CDR2 is YYDKDF in the germline V gene (reference sequence). V lost 0 bases and J 3 bases, leaving 17 bases between the germline ends. The CDR3 is 17 amino acids. CDR3 protein: CATSRDPGPIGDYGYTF. As DNA, the CDR3 is TGTGCCACCAGCAGAGATCCCGGACCGATCGGGGACTATGGCTACACCTTC.

This clone was seen once. The CDR3 region has the DNA TGTGCCAGCAGCTTAGTAGCGGGGGCGGCAGATACGCAGTATTTT. This gives the protein CASSLVAGAADTQYF. The chain joins TRBV7-8 to TRBJ2-3, with TRBD2 matching 9 bases. Trimming cost V 1 base and J 4 bases; bases outside gene matches: 3. The germline gives CDR1 SGHVS, CDR2 FQNEAQ. CDR3 length equals 15 residues.

The chain carries TRBV18 and TRBJ2-7, with D possibly matching TRBD1 (5 bases). The germline V and J ends were trimmed by 5 bases and 2 bases, with 16 bases remaining between them. The CDR3 totals 15 residues. CDR1 is KGHSH and CDR2 is LQKENI in the germline V gene. This chain's CDR3 is CASSLGESRPYEQYF. In DNA, the CDR3 is TGTGCCAGCTCATTAGGGGAATCAAGGCCCTACGAGCAGTACTTC.

There are a few counts of this clone. As DNA, the CDR3 is TGCGCCAGCAGCTTTACAGGGGGAGATCAGCCCCAGCATTTT. Residues: CASSFTGGDQPQHF. This chain links TRBV5-1 with TRBJ1-5; 8 bases agree with TRBD1. Germline V gene sequence: CDR1 SGHRS, CDR2 YFSETQ. The CDR3 covers 14 residues. Losses at the gene ends were 2 bases for V and 5 bases for J; bases not matched to a gene: 3.

This clone was counted a single time. The chain is built from TRBV27 and TRBJ2-1; D remains unclear. The V gene lost 5 bases and the J gene lost 2 bases, with 10 bases spanning the gap. Germline V lookup: CDR1 MNHEY, CDR2 SMNVEV (reference sequence). The CDR3 is 14 residues long. The CDR3 region is CASSPGGAYNEQFF. The DNA for the CDR3 is TGTGCCAGCAGTCCCGGCGGAGCCTACAATGAGCAGTTCTTC.

The sample holds a few counts of this clone. The V gene is TRBV7-2, the J gene TRBJ1-2, with TRBD1 matching over 8 bases. With 4 bases clipped from V and 4 bases from J, the junction kept 8 bases outside the gene matches. There are 15 residues in the CDR3. Per germline, CDR1 SGHTA and CDR2 FQGNSA. CDR3 DNA: TGTGCCAGCAGCTCCGGACAGGGTGGAACCTATGGCTACACCTTC. It yields the protein CASSSGQGGTYGYTF.

The rearrangement joins TRBV25-1 to TRBJ2-7; no definite D call. Germline V gives CDR1 MGHDK, CDR2 SYGVNS. The CDR3 consists of 13 residues. V dropped 6 bases and J dropped 0 bases, with 9 bases sitting between them. Here the CDR3 DNA reads TGTGCCAGCAGCCTCAGTACCTCCTACGAGCAGTACTTC. This gives the protein CASSLSTSYEQYF.

J is TRBJ2-7 and V is TRBV4-1, with D perhaps TRBD2 (6 bases). V gave up 4 bases and J gave up 1 base, with 14 bases separating them. Germline CDR1 MGHRA, CDR2 YSYEKL. The CDR3 loop spans 15 amino acids. The CDR3 loop reads CASSLTRDSSYEQYF. CDR3 nucleotides: TGCGCCAGCAGCCTTACGCGGGACTCTTCCTACGAGCAGTACTTC.

The chain uses TRBV9 and TRBJ1-4; D might be TRBD1 (6 bases). V was cut by 0 bases and J by 7 bases, with 16 bases left in between. The CDR3 sequence is 16 residues long. Germline V gene lookup returns CDR1 SGDLS and CDR2 YYNGEE. The DNA for the CDR3 is TGTGCCAGCAGCGTAGGTAGTTCAGGGGCGAGTGAAAAACTGTTTTTT. Translating it yields CASSVGSSGASEKLFF.